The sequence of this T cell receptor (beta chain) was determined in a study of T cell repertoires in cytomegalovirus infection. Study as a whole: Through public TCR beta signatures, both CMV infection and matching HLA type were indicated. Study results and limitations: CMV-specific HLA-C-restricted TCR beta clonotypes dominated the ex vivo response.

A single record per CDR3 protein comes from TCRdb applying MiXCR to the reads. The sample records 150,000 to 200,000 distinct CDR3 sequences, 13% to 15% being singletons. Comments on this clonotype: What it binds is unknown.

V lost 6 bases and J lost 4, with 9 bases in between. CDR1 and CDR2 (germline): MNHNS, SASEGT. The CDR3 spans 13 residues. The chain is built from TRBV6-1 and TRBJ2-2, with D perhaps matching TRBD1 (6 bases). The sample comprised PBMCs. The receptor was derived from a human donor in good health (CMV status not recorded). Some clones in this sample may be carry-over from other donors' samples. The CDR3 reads CASSQGFTGELFF. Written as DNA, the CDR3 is TGTGCCAGCAGCCAGGGGTTCACCGGGGAGCTGTTTTTT.